These 2 T cell receptor beta chains were sequenced from one sample in a study of graft-versus-host responses after intestinal transplantation. The assay was immunoSEQ multiplex PCR, and TCRdb's table has in-frame clones only and misses some. This table holds around 100,000 clones, more than 90% found once. The antigens of these receptors remain unknown. Material: unstimulated CD4+ T cells sorted from spleen or lymph node cells, obtained before transplant. The receptor set was obtained from a human donor who was the organ donor for an intestinal transplant.

This rearrangement joins TRBV28 to TRBJ2-5, with D possibly TRBD1 on 8 matching bases. This CDR3 has 14 amino acids. With 7 bases removed from V and 2 bases from J, the gap between germline ends came to 14 bases. In germline, CDR1 is MDHEN, CDR2 SYDVKM. The CDR3 DNA is TGTGCCAGCATCGAACAGGGGGGGCAAGAGACCCAGTACTTC. Translation gives CASIEQGGQETQYF.

V usage is TRBV19 and J usage is TRBJ2-7, with a tentative D call TRBD1 (5 bases). Germline V gene sequence: CDR1 LNHDA, CDR2 SQIVND (reference sequence). This CDR3 contains 14 residues. Trimming pared 2 bases from V and 6 bases from J, leaving 14 bases between. CDR3 in DNA: TGTGCCAGTAGTATACGTGCAGGGCAAGCCGAGCAGTACTTC. Protein: CASSIRAGQAEQYF.